The sequence of this TCR beta chain was determined in a study of shared clonotypes between healthy human individuals. As handled by the study authors: Filtering differed, since immunoSEQ gave only junction sequences and no quality scores. TCRdb's copy holds only in-frame clones and misses some; the assay was immunoSEQ multiplex PCR. The V and J calls and clone size are taken from that table; D and trimming were inferred from the DNA. The table has about 2,200,000 clones, 90% to 95% seen once. The CDR3 runs 15 residues. Germline lookup yields CDR1 ENHRY and CDR2 SYGVKD. V was cut by 2 bases and J by 1 base, with 11 bases left in between. Findings and limits, study-wide: Clonotypes that were shared across four donors made up approximately 5% of naive CD4 clonotypes. Generally, naive subsets came out with larger estimated richness than memory subsets. Blood was the only sampled material, and tissue repertoires likely differ.

As to this clone: Its target is unknown.

The naive CD8 fraction comprised CD45RO-negative cells positively selected for CCR7 and excluded terminally differentiated effector memory CD45RA+ cells. The sample taken for sequencing was naive CD8+ T cells from PBMCs. This receptor was obtained from a man younger than 35 in good health. Some clones in this sample may be carry-over from other donors' samples. This sequence joins TRBV10-3 and TRBJ1-1; a weak D match, TRBD1 (5 bases). CDR3 region: CAISEPRGENTEAFF. The CDR3, as DNA: TGTGCCATCAGTGAGCCTCGGGGGGAGAACACTGAAGCTTTCTTT.